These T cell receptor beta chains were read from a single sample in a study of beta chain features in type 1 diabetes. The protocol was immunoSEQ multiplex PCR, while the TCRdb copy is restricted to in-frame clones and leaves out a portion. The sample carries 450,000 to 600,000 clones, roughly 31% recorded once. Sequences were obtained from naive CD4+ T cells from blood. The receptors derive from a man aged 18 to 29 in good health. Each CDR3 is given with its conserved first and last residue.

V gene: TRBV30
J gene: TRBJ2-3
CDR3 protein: CAWSVRGDTQYF

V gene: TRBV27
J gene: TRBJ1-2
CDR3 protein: CASSVQGTGYTF

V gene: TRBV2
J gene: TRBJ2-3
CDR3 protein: CASTRLTSTDTQYF

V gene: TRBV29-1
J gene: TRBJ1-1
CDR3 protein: CSVYDRATEAFF

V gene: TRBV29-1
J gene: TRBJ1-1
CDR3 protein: CSVAGTLNTEAFF

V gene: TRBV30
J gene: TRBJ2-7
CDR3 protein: CAWSPQAGRYEQYF

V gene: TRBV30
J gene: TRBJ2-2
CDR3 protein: CAWSVFRSGELFF

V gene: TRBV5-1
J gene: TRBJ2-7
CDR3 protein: CASSSIPGLAYEQYF

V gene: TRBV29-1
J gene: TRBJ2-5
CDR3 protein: CSVEDNRGQYF

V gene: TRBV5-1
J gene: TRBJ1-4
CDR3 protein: CASSSQGVTVEKLFF

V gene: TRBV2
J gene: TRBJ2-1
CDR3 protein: CASSEYDSSYNEQFF

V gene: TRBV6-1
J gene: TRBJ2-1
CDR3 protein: CASSEVSGIGAYNEQFF

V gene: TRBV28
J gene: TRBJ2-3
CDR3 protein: CASTRLLAGSTDTQYF

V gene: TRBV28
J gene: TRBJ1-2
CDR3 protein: CASSLPSFNYGYTF

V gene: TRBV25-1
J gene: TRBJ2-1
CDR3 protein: CASSETRQGGFNEQFF

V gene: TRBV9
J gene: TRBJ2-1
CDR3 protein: CASSAGGASYNEQFF

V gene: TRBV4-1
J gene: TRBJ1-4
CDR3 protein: CASSQTEGEKLFF

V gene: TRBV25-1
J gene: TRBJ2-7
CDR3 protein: CASSGTSGTPYEQYF

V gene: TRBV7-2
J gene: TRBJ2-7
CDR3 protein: CASSAQGLLSSYEQYF

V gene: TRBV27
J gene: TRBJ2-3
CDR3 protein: CASSLRSGGTDTQYF

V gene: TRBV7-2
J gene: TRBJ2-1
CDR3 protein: CASSLLAGVPNEQFF

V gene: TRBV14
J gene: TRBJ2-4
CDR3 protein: CASSQGQRQNIQYF

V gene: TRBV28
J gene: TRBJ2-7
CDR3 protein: CASSQGTLRPYEQYF

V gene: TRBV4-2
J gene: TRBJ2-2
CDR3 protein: CASSHSQAGASPTGELFF

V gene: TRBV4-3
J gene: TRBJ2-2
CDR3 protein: CASSQVHGELFF

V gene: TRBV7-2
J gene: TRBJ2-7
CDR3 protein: CASSFGLAGDYEQYF

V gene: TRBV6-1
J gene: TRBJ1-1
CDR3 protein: CASSDGDLNTEAFF

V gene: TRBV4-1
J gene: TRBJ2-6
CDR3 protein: CASSRNFRVSGANVLTF

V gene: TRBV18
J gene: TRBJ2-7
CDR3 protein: CASSGDRGRFDEQYF